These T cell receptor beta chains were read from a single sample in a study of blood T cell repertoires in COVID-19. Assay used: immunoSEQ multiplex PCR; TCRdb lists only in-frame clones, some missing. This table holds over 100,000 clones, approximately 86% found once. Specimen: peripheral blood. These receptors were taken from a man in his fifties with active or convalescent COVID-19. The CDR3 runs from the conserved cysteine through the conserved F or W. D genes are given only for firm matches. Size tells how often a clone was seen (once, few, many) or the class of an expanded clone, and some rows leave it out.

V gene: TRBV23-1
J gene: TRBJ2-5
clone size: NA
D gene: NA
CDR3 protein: CASSQSRRVETQYF
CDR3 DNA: TGCGCCAGCAGTCAATCCCGCAGGGTCGAGACCCAGTACTTC

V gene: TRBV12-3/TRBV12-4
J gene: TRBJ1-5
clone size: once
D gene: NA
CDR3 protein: CASRGASNQPQHF
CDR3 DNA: TGTGCCAGCAGGGGGGCGAGCAATCAGCCCCAGCATTTT

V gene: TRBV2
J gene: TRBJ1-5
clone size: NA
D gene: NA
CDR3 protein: CASSRSGVREPQHF
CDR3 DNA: TGTGCCAGCAGTAGGTCAGGGGTGAGGGAGCCCCAGCATTTT

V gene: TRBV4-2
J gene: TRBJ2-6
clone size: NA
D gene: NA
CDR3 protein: CASSQQTGISGANVLTF
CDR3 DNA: TGTGCCAGCAGCCAACAGACAGGAATCTCTGGGGCCAACGTCCTGACTTTC

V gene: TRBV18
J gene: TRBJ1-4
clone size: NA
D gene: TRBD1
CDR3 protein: CASSPRTGGKATNEKLFF
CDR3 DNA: TGTGCCAGCTCACCACGGACAGGGGGGAAAGCAACTAATGAAAAACTGTTTTTT

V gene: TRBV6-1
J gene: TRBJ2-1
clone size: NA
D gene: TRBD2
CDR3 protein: CASSEQGLAHNEQFF
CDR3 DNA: TGTGCCAGCAGTGAACAAGGACTAGCCCACAATGAGCAGTTCTTC

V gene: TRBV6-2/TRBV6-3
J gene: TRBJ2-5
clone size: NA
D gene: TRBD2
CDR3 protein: CASSLNRGVQETQYF
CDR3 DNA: TGTGCCAGCAGCCTCAACCGGGGGGTCCAAGAGACCCAGTACTTC

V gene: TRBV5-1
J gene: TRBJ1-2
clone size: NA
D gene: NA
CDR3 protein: CASSLDLASYGYTF
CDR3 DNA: TGCGCCAGCAGCTTGGACCTAGCCTCCTATGGCTACACCTTC

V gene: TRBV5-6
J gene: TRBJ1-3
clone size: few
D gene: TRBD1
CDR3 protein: CASSYRTGGGTGSGNTIYF
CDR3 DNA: TGTGCCAGCAGCTACCGGACAGGGGGCGGAACGGGGTCTGGAAACACCATATATTTT

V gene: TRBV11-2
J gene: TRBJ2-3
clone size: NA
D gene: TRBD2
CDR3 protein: CASSKLASGGLTDTQYF
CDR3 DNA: TGTGCCAGCAGCAAACTGGCTAGCGGGGGACTCACAGATACGCAGTATTTT

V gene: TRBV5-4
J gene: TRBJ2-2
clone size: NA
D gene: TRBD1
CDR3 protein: CASSLGQGAGELFF
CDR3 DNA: TGTGCCAGCAGCTTGGGTCAGGGGGCCGGGGAGCTGTTTTTT

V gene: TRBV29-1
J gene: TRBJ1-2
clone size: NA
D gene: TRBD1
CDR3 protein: CSVKIQGLYGYTF
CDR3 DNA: TGCAGCGTTAAAATACAGGGGCTCTATGGCTACACCTTC

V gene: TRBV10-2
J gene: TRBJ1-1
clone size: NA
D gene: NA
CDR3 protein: CASSEWRSREKAFF
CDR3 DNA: TGCGCCAGCAGTGAGTGGAGGAGCCGTGAAAAAGCTTTCTTT

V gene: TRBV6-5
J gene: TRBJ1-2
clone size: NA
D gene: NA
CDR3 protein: CASRAPGQGGYGYTF
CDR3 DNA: TGTGCCAGCAGGGCACCGGGACAAGGGGGCTATGGCTACACCTTC

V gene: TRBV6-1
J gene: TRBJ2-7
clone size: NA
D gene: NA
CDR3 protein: CASSGTTGTLTYEQYF
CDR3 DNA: TGTGCCAGCAGTGGAACAACAGGGACCCTAACCTACGAGCAGTACTTC

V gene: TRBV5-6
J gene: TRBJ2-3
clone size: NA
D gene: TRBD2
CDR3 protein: CASSLGGKRGGLYTQYF
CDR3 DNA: TGTGCCAGCAGCTTGGGTGGCAAGCGGGGGGGCCTTTATACGCAGTATTTT

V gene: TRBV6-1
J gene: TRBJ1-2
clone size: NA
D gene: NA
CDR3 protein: CASSELTGSSYTF
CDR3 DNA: TGTGCCAGCAGTGAACTTACAGGGTCCAGCTACACCTTC

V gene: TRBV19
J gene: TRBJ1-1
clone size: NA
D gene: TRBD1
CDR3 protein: CASSPFGQGDTEAFF
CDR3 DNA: TGTGCCAGTAGTCCTTTCGGACAGGGGGACACTGAAGCTTTCTTT

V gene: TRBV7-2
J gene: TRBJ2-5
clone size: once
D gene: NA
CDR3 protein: CASSLLMETQYF
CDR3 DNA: TGTGCCAGCAGCCTTCTAATGGAGACCCAGTACTTC

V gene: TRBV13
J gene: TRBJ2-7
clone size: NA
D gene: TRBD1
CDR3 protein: CASSPGQGAYEQYF
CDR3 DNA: TGTGCCAGCAGCCCGGGACAGGGTGCCTACGAGCAGTACTTC

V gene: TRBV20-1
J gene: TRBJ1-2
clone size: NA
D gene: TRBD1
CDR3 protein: CSAWDRSTAF
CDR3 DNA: TGCAGTGCCTGGGACAGGTCGACGGCCTTC

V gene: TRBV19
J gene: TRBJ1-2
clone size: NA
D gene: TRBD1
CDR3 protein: CASSPGQGSLYGYTF
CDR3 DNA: TGTGCCAGTAGTCCGGGACAGGGGTCCCTCTATGGCTACACCTTC

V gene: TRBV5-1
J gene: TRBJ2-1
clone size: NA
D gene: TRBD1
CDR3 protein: CASSLTGTGNEQFF
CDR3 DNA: TGCGCCAGCAGCCTAACCGGGACAGGGAACGAGCAGTTCTTC

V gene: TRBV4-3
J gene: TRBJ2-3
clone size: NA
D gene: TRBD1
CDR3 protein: CASSRGTGVTDTQYF
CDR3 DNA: TGCGCCAGCAGCCGGGGGACAGGGGTCACAGATACGCAGTATTTT

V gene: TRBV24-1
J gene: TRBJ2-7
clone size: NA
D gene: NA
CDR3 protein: CATSDFRGTYF
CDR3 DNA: TGTGCCACCAGTGATTTCAGGGGTACGTACTTC

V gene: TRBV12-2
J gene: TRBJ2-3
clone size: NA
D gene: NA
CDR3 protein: CASRLTGASTDTQYF
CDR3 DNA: TGTGCAAGTCGCTTAACAGGGGCTAGCACAGATACGCAGTATTTT

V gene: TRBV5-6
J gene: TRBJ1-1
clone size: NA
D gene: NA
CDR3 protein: CASSVNRDSYTEAFF
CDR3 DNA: TGTGCCAGCAGCGTCAATCGGGACTCCTACACTGAAGCTTTCTTT

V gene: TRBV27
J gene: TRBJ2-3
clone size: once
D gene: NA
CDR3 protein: CASSRRPGIWDTQYF
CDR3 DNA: TGTGCCAGCAGTCGGCGGCCAGGGATTTGGGATACGCAGTATTTT

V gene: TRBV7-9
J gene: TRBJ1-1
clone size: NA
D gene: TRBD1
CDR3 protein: CASRGEQGAEAFF
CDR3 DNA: TGTGCCAGCAGGGGGGAACAGGGGGCTGAAGCTTTCTTT

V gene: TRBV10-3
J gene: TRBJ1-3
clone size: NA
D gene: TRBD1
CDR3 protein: CAISESTGVSGNTIYF
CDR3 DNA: TGTGCCATCAGTGAGTCAACAGGGGTCTCTGGAAACACCATATATTTT

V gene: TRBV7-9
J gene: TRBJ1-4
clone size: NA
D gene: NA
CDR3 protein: CASSLMAAGDNEKLFF
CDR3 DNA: TGTGCCAGCAGCTTAATGGCGGCAGGGGATAATGAAAAACTGTTTTTT

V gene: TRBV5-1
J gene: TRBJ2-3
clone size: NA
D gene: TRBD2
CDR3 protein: CASSQAGDGTDTQYF
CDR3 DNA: TGCGCCAGCAGTCAGGCGGGGGATGGCACAGATACGCAGTATTTT

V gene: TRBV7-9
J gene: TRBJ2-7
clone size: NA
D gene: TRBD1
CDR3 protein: CASTQGGDRGYEQYF
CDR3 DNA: TGTGCCAGCACCCAAGGTGGGGACAGGGGCTACGAGCAGTACTTC

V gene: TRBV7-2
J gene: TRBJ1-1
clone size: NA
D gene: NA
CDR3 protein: CASSLAFRNTEAFF
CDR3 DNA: TGTGCCAGCAGCTTAGCTTTCAGGAACACTGAAGCTTTCTTT

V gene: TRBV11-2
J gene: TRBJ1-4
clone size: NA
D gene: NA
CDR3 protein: CASSSEGATNEKLFF
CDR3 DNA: TGTGCCAGCAGCTCTGAGGGGGCAACTAATGAAAAACTGTTTTTT

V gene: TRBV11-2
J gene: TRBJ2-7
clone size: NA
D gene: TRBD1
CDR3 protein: CASSSSNTGQGSYEQYF
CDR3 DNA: TGTGCCAGCAGCTCCTCCAATACCGGACAGGGATCCTACGAGCAGTACTTC

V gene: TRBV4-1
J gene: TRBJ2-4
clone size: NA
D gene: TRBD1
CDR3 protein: CASSQQGAGIQYF
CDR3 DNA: TGCGCCAGCAGCCAGCAGGGGGCTGGCATTCAGTACTTC

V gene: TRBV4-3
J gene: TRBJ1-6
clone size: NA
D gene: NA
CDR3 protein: CASSQDGQGGPLHF
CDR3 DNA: TGCGCCAGCAGCCAAGATGGCCAGGGAGGACCCCTCCACTTT

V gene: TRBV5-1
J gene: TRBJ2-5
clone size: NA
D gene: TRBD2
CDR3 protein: CASSFGTSGQETQYF
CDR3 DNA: TGCGCCAGCAGCTTTGGGACTAGCGGGCAAGAGACCCAGTACTTC

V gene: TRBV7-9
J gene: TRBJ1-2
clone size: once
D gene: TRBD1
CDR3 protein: CASSHMGQSGYTF
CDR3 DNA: TGTGCCAGCAGCCATATGGGACAGAGTGGCTACACCTTC

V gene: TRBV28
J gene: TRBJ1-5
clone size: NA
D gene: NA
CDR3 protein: CASSSPGVNQPQHF
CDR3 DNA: TGTGCCAGCAGTTCCCCCGGGGTCAATCAGCCCCAGCATTTT

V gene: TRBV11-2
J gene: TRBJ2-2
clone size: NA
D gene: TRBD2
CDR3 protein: CASSSPQRGTGELFF
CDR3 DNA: TGTGCCAGCAGCTCCCCGCAGCGGGGGACCGGGGAGCTGTTTTTT

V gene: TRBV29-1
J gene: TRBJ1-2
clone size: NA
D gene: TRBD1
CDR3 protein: CSAETGSGYTF
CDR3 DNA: TGCAGCGCGGAGACAGGGTCTGGCTACACCTTC

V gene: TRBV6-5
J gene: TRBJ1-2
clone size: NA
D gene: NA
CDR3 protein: CASSYAGGGSYGYTF
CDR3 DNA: TGTGCCAGCAGTTACGCGGGGGGCGGGAGCTATGGCTACACCTTC

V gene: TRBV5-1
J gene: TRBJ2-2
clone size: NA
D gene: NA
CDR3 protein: CASSLEGVTGELFF
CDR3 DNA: TGCGCCAGCAGCTTGGAAGGGGTCACCGGGGAGCTGTTTTTT

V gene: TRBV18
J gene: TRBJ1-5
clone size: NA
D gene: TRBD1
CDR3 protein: CASSPTSRQGAKAQHF
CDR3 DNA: TGTGCCAGCTCACCGACGTCACGACAGGGGGCGAAGGCCCAGCATTTT

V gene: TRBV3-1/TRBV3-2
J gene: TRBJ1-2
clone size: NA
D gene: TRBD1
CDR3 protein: CASSHGTVYGYTF
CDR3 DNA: TGTGCCAGCAGCCACGGGACAGTATATGGCTACACCTTC

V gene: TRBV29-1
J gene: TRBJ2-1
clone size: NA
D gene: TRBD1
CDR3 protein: CSVPGTGSYNEQFF
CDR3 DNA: TGCAGCGTCCCTGGGACAGGCTCCTACAATGAGCAGTTCTTC